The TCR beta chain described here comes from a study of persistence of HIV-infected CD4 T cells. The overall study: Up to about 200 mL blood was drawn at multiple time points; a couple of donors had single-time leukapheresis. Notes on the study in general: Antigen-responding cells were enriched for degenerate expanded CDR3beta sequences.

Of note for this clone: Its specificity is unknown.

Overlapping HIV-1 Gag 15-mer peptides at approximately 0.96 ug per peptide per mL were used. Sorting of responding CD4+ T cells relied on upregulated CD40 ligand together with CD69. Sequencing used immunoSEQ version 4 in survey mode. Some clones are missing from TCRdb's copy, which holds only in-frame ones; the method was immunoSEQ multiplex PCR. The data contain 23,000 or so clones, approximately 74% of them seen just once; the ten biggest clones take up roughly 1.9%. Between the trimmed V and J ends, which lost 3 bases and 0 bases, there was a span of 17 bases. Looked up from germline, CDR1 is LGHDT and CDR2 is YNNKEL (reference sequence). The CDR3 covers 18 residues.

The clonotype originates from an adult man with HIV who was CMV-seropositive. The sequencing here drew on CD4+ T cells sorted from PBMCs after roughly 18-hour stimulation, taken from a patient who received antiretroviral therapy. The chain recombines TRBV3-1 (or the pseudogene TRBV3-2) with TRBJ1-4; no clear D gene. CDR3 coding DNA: TGTGCCAGCAGCCACCGACCCGCGGCGCTTACAACTAATGAAAAACTGTTTTTT. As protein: CASSHRPAALTTNEKLFF.